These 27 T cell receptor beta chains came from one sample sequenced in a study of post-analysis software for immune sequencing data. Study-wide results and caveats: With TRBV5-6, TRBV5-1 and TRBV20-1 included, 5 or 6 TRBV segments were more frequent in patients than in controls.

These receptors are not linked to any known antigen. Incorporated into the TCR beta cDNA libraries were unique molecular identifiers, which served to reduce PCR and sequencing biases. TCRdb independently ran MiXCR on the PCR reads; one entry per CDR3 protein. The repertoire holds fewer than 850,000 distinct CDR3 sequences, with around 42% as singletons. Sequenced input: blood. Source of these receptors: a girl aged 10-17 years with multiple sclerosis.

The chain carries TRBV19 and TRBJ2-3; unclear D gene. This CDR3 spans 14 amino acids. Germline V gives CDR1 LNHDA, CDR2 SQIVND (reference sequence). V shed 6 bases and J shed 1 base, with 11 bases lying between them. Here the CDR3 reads CASRSPRGTDTQYF. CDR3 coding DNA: TGTGCCAGTAGGAGTCCTAGAGGCACAGATACGCAGTATTTT.

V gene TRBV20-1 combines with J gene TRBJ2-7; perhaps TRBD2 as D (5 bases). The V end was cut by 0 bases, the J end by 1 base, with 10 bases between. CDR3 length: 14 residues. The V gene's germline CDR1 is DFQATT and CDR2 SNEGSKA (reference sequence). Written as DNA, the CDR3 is TGCAGTGCTAGAGATCAAGGGAGATCCTACGAGCAGTACTTC. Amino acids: CSARDQGRSYEQYF.

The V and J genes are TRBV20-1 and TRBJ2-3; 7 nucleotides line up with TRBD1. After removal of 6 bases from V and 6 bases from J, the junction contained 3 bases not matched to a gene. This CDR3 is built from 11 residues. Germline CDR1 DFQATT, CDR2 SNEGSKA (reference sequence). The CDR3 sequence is CSAMTGDTQYF. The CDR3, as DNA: TGCAGTGCAATGACAGGGGATACGCAGTATTTT.

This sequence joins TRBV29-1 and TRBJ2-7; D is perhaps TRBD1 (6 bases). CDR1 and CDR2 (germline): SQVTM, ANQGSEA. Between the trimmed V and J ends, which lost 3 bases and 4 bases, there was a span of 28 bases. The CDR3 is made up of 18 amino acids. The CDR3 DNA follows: TGCAGCGTTGAGGGCAGGGGCTCCGAGGGTAAGCGCCCTTACGAGCAGTACTTC. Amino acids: CSVEGRGSEGKRPYEQYF.

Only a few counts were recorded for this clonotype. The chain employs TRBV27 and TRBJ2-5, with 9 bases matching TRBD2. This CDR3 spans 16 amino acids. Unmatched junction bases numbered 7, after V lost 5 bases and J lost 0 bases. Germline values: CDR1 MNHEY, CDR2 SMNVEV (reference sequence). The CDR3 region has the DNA TGTGCCAGCAGTCCCCTAGCGGGACGGCACCAAGAGACCCAGTACTTC. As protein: CASSPLAGRHQETQYF.

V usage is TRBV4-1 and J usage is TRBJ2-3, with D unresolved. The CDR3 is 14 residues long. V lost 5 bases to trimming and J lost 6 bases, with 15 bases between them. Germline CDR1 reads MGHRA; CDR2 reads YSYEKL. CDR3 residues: CASSSDSSGDTQYF. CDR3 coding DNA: TGCGCCAGCAGCTCAGACTCCTCCGGGGATACGCAGTATTTT.

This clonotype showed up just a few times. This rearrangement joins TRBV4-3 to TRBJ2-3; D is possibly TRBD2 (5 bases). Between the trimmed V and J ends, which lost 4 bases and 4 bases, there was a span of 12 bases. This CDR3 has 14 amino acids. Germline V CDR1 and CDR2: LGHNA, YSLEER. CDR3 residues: CASSPGLLPDTQYF. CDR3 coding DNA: TGCGCCAGCAGCCCCGGACTTCTCCCAGATACGCAGTATTTT.

The CDR3 spells CSARILWTSGRRNEQFF. CDR3 in DNA: TGCAGTGCTAGAATACTTTGGACTAGCGGGAGGAGGAATGAGCAGTTCTTC. The V gene is TRBV20-1, the J gene TRBJ2-1; 14 nucleotides match TRBD2. Trimming removed 2 bases from V and 7 bases from J; junction bases left unmatched: 10. The CDR3 totals 17 residues. The germline V gene encodes CDR1 DFQATT and CDR2 SNEGSKA (reference sequence).

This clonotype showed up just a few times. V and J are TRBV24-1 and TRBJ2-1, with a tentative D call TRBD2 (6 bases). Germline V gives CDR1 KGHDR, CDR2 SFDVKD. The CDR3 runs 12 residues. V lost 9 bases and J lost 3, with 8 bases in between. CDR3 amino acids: CATGGNYNEQFF. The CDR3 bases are TGTGCCACCGGCGGGAACTACAATGAGCAGTTCTTC.

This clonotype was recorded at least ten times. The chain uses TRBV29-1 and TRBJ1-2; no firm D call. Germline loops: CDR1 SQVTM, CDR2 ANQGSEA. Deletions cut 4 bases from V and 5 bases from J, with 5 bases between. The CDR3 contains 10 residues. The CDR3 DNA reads TGCAGCGTTGGAGAGTATGGCTACACCTTC. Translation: CSVGEYGYTF. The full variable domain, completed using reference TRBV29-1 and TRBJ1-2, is SAVISQKPSRDICQRGTSLTIQCQVDSQVTMMFWYRQQPGQSLTLIATANQGSEATYESGFVIDKFPISRPNLTFSTLTVSNMSPEDSSIYLCSVGEYGYTFGSGTRLTVV.

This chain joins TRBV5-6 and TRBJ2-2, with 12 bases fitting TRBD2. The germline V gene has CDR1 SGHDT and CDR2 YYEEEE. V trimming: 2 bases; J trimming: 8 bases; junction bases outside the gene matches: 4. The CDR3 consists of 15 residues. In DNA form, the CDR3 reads TGTGCCAGCAGCTTCGGACTAGCGGGAAAAGGGGAGCTGTTTTTT. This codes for CASSFGLAGKGELFF.

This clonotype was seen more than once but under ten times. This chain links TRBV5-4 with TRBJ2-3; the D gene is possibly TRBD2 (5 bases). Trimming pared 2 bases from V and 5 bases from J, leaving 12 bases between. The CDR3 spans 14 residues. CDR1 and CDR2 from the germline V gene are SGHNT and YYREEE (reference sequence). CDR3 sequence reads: CASSFLGGEDTQYF. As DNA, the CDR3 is TGTGCCAGCAGCTTTCTAGGAGGAGAAGATACGCAGTATTTT.

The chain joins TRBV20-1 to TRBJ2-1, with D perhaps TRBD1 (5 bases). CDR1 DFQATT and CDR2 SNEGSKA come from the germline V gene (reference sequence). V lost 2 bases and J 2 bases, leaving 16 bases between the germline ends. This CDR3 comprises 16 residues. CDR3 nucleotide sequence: TGCAGTGCTAGACGGGCCGCAGGGCCCCCCTACAATGAGCAGTTCTTC. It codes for CSARRAAGPPYNEQFF.

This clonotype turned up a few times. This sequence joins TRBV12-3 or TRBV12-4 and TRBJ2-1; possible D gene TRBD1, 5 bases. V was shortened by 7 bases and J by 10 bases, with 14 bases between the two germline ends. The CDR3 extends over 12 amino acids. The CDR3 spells CASILGHGEQFF. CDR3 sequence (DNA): TGTGCCAGCATCCTGGGGCACGGAGAGCAGTTCTTC.

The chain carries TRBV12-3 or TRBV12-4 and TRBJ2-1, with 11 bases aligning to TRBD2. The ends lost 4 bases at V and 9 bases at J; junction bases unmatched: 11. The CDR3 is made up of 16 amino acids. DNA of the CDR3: TGTGCCAGCAGTTATAGCGGGAGGGCCGATGGGAGTGAGCAGTTCTTC. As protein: CASSYSGRADGSEQFF.

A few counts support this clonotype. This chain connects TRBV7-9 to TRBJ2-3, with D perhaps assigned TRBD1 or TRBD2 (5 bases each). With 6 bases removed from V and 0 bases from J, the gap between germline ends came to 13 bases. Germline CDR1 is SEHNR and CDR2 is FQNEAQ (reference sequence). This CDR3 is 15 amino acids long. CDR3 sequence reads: CASSGRGVSTDTQYF. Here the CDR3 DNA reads TGTGCCAGCAGTGGTCGAGGGGTTAGCACAGATACGCAGTATTTT.

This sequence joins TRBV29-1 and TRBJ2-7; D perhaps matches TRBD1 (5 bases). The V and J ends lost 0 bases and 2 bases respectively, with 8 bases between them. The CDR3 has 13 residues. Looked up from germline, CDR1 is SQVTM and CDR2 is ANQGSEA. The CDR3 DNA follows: TGCAGCGTTGAAGAGGGGCCAGCCTACGAGCAGTACTTC. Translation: CSVEEGPAYEQYF.

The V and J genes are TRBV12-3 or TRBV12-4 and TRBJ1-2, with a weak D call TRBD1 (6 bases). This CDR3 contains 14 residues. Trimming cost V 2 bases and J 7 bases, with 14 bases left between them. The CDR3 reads CASSLTGKRSGYTF. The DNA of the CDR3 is TGTGCCAGCAGTTTAACAGGGAAGCGTAGTGGCTACACCTTC.

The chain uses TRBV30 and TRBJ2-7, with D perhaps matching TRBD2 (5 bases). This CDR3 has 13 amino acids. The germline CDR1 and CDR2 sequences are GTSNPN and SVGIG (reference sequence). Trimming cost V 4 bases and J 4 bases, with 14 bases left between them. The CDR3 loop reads CAWNDGRTYEQYF. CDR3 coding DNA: TGTGCCTGGAACGATGGGCGGACTTACGAGCAGTACTTC.

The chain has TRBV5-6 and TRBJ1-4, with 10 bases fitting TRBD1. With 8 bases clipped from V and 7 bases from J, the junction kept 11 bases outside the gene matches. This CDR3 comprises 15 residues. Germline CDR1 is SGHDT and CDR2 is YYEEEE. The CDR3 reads CASTRMGTGAEKLFF. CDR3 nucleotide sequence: TGTGCCAGTACCCGAATGGGGACAGGGGCTGAAAAACTGTTTTTT.

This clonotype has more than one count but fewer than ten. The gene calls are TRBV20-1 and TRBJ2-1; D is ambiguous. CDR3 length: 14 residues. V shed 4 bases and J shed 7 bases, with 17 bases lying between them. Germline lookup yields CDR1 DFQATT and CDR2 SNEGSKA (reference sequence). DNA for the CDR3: TGCAGTGCTAATGGTCACGCGCAAAGGAATGAGCAGTTCTTC. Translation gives CSANGHAQRNEQFF.

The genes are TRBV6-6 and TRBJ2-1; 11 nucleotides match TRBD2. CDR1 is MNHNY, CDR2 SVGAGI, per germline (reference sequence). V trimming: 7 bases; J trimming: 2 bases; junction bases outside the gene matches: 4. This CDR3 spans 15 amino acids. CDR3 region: CASKLLAGAYNEQFF. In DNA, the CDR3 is TGTGCCAGCAAATTACTAGCGGGAGCCTACAATGAGCAGTTCTTC.

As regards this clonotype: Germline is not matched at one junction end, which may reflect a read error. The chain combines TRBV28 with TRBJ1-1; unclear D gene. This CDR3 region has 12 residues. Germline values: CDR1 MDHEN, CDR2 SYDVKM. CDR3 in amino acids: CANSLSPREAFF. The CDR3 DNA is TGTGCCAACAGTTTATCCCCGAGAGAAGCTTTCTTT.

The CDR3 DNA reads TGTGCCAGTAGTACCCTGGGACAACTACAGCCCCAGCATTTT. Translated, it gives CASSTLGQLQPQHF. The gene calls are TRBV19 and TRBJ1-5, with TRBD1 as a possible D gene (6 bases). With 4 bases removed from V and 7 bases from J, the gap between germline ends came to 14 bases. This CDR3 comprises 14 residues. Germline CDR1 reads LNHDA; CDR2 reads SQIVND (reference sequence).

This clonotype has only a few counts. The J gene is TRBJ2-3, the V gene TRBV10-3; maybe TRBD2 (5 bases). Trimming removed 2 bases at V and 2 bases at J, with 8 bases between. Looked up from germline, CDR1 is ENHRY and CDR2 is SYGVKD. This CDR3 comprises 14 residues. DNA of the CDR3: TGTGCCATCAGTGAGGAGGGCCCCACAGATACGCAGTATTTT. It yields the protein CAISEEGPTDTQYF.

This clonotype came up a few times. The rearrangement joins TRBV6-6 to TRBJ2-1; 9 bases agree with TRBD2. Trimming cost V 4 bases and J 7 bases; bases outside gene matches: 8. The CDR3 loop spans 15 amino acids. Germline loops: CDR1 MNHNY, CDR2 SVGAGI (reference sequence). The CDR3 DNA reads TGTGCCAGCAGTTCACTAGCGGGTCTGAGAAATGAGCAGTTCTTC. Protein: CASSSLAGLRNEQFF.

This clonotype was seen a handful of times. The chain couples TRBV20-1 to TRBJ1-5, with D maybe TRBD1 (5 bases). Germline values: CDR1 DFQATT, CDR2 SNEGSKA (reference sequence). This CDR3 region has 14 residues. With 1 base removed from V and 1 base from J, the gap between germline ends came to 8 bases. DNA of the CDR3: TGCAGTGCTAGAGGGGACGGCAGCAATCAGCCCCAGCATTTT. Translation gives CSARGDGSNQPQHF.